Listed below are T cell receptor beta chains from one sample, sequenced in a study of T cells in Graves' hyperthyroidism and ophthalmopathy. MiXCR, run by TCRdb on the multiplex PCR reads, gives a single entry per CDR3 protein. The sample includes fewer than 350,000 distinct CDR3 sequences, approximately 18% of them seen just once. Input material: blood. The receptors stem from a woman aged 40 to 55 with Graves' ophthalmopathy. Both conserved end residues are part of each CDR3. The order of the fields is V gene, J gene, D gene, clone size, CDR3 DNA, CDR3 protein. D genes are given only for firm matches. Rows give clone size only sometimes, using once, few, many, or a class for an expanded clone.

TRBV6-5	TRBJ2-2	NA	many	TGTGCCAGCAGTTTGGGGCTAGCCGGGACCGGGGAGCTGTTTTTT	CASSLGLAGTGELFF
TRBV6-4	TRBJ1-1	TRBD1	many	TGTGCCAGCAGAACGCCCATCCGGGACAGGATACCCTCCGCTGAAGCTTTCTTT	CASRTPIRDRIPSAEAFF
TRBV6-1	TRBJ2-7	NA	many	TGTGCCTGCAGACATACGGACGGTTCTTACGAGCAGTACTTC	CACRHTDGSYEQYF
TRBV29-1	TRBJ2-7	NA	many	TGCAGCGTTGAAGATTTTAGGGGGGGTTCCTACGAGCAGTACTTC	CSVEDFRGGSYEQYF
TRBV7-2	TRBJ2-7	TRBD2	many	TGTGCCAGCAGCTTAAGTGCGGGAGGTAGCGAGCAGTACTTC	CASSLSAGGSEQYF
TRBV28	TRBJ2-7	NA	NA	TGTGCCAGCAGTCCAGTCGGGACGGATTACGAGCAGTACTTC	CASSPVGTDYEQYF
TRBV5-1	TRBJ2-2	NA	many	TGCGCCAGCAGCTTTTTGAAAAGGAACACCGGGGAGCTGTTTTTT	CASSFLKRNTGELFF
TRBV18	TRBJ2-7	NA	many	TGTGCCAGCTCACCACCGTACAGGGCCGAGCAGTACTTC	CASSPPYRAEQYF
TRBV29-1	TRBJ1-2	TRBD1	many	TGCAGCCCCTTGAGGACAGGCCCTAACTATGGCTACACCTTC	CSPLRTGPNYGYTF
TRBV20-1	TRBJ1-2	NA	many	TGCAGTGTCCCATTAGCACCCGAAGCTCATTATGGCTACACCTTC	CSVPLAPEAHYGYTF